Listed below are T cell receptor beta chains from one sample, sequenced in a study of cytomegalovirus exposure and HLA in healthy donors. Here immunoSEQ multiplex PCR was the method, and the copy in TCRdb shows in-frame clones only, minus some. Found here are about 190,000 clones, under 85% of them singletons; the top ten hold 10%. Input material: PBMCs. The receptors were sampled from a woman between 45 and 65 years old in good health and CMV-seropositive. Each CDR3 is given with its conserved first and last residue. The D gene is left open where the match is weak. Clone size appears in some rows only: once, few, many, or a class for an expanded clone.

v_call	d_call	j_call	clone_size	cdr3_nt	cdr3_aa
TRBV29-1	.	TRBJ1-2	.	TGCAGCGGGAGGTCAGACAACTATGGCTACACCTTC	CSGRSDNYGYTF
TRBV7-3	TRBD2	TRBJ2-2	once	TGTGCCAGCAGCTTAAGGCCAAGCGGGGGGGCCCTGAACACCGGGGAGCTGTTTTTT	CASSLRPSGGALNTGELFF
TRBV2	.	TRBJ2-7	.	TGTGCCAGCAACCCGGGGTACGAGCAGTACTTC	CASNPGYEQYF
TRBV14	TRBD2	TRBJ2-5	.	TGTGCCAGCAGCCAAGGTGTAGGACTAGCGGCCCAAGAGACCCAGTACTTC	CASSQGVGLAAQETQYF
TRBV18	.	TRBJ2-5	.	TGTGCCAGCTCACTCCCTGGGGGCCCTAAAGAGACCCAGTACTTC	CASSLPGGPKETQYF
TRBV7-9	TRBD1	TRBJ1-2	.	TGTGCCAGCAGCTTATCAGACAGGGGGAATGATGGCTACACCTTC	CASSLSDRGNDGYTF
TRBV28	TRBD1	TRBJ1-2	.	TGTGCCAGCAGTCTGGGACAGGTGGCAGGAGGTAATGGCTACACCTTC	CASSLGQVAGGNGYTF
TRBV10-1	TRBD1	TRBJ1-5	.	TGCGCCAGCAGTGCTTTCCCGTTGGGACAGGAACCCAATCAGCCCCAGCATTTT	CASSAFPLGQEPNQPQHF
TRBV4-3	.	TRBJ1-1	once	TGCGCCAGCAGCCAAGATGGGGGGGTAAACACTGAAGCTTTCTTT	CASSQDGGVNTEAFF
TRBV28	.	TRBJ2-3	.	TGTGCCAGCAGTTTAAGCTTAGATACGCAGTATTTT	CASSLSLDTQYF
TRBV5-6	TRBD1	TRBJ1-6	.	TGTGCCAGCAGCGTATTCCAGGGGGCCGGCTATAATTCACCCCTCCACTTT	CASSVFQGAGYNSPLHF
TRBV6-6	.	TRBJ1-5	.	TGTGCCAGCAGTTACTCCTCCGTTAATCAGCCCCAGCATTTT	CASSYSSVNQPQHF
TRBV4-2	.	TRBJ1-1	many	TGTGCCAGCAGCCAAGAGAACAGTTTCATGAACACTGAAGCTTTCTTT	CASSQENSFMNTEAFF
TRBV7-2	TRBD2	TRBJ2-7	.	TGTGCCAGCAGCCGTATAGCGGGGGGCTCCTACGAGCAGTACTTC	CASSRIAGGSYEQYF
TRBV7-2	.	TRBJ2-7	.	TGTGCCAGCAGCTTGAGGCAGGGGACCGCTAGGGAGCAGTACTTC	CASSLRQGTAREQYF
TRBV2	.	TRBJ1-5	.	TGTGCCAGCAGTGCTAGAGGGAATCAGCCCCAGCATTTT	CASSARGNQPQHF
TRBV6-5	.	TRBJ2-5	.	TGTGCCAGCAGTTACGGAACAGAAGGAGAGACCCAGTACTTC	CASSYGTEGETQYF
TRBV19	.	TRBJ1-5	.	TGTGCCAGTAGTACCAGACAATATAGCAATCAGCCCCAGCATTTT	CASSTRQYSNQPQHF
TRBV5-1	TRBD1	TRBJ1-4	.	TGCGCCAGCAGCTTGGATGGGACAGGGGGCGAAAAACTGTTTTTT	CASSLDGTGGEKLFF
TRBV19	.	TRBJ2-2	medium-sized	TGTGCCAGTAGTATAGACCAGGGCATGGTCACCGGGGAGCTGTTTTTT	CASSIDQGMVTGELFF
TRBV7-9	.	TRBJ2-3	.	TGTGCCAGCAGCGACCCAGGACAGACAGATACGCAGTATTTT	CASSDPGQTDTQYF
TRBV6-4	TRBD2	TRBJ2-3	.	TGTGCCAGCAGTGACTCGAATGAGGCCGTGTGGAGACTAGCGGACTACACAGATACGCAGTATTTT	CASSDSNEAVWRLADYTDTQYF
TRBV4-1	TRBD2	TRBJ2-7	.	TGCGCCAGCAGCCAACGTCTTAGCGGGGGGGCCTACGAGCAGTACTTC	CASSQRLSGGAYEQYF
TRBV5-1	.	TRBJ2-7	.	TGCGCCAGCAGCTTTGGGGCAGGGCTCGGCGAGCAGTACTTC	CASSFGAGLGEQYF
TRBV25-1	TRBD2	TRBJ2-7	.	TGTGCCAGCAGCGAAGCGCTAGCGGGGACATACGAGCAGTACTTC	CASSEALAGTYEQYF
TRBV5-1	.	TRBJ2-1	.	TGCGCCAGCAGCTTGGGGCAGGGGAGGGTCAATGAGCAGTTCTTC	CASSLGQGRVNEQFF
TRBV6-5	TRBD2	TRBJ2-3	.	TGTGCCAGCAGTTACCGAGCGGGGACTAGCACAGATACGCAGTATTTT	CASSYRAGTSTDTQYF
TRBV7-2	TRBD1	TRBJ2-7	.	TGTGCCAGCAGCTTGGGACAGCGCTACGAGCAGTACTTC	CASSLGQRYEQYF
TRBV6-1	TRBD1	TRBJ1-1	once	TGTGCCAGCAGGAGAGGAGGGGGCACGATCGAAGCTTTCTTT	CASRRGGGTIEAFF
TRBV7-2	.	TRBJ1-1	.	TGTGCCAGCAGCTCCATATTTAGGGGGTTAGAAGCTTTCTTT	CASSSIFRGLEAFF
TRBV6-5	TRBD1	TRBJ2-7	.	TGTGCCAGCAAGCCTGAGAGACAGGGGGCCTACGAGCAGTACTTC	CASKPERQGAYEQYF
TRBV7-2	.	TRBJ1-1	.	TGTGCCAGCAGCCGAAACTCCAGGGGCGGGGGCACTGAAGCTTTCTTT	CASSRNSRGGGTEAFF
TRBV13	TRBD1	TRBJ1-3	once	TGTGCCAGCAGGAGATCCACAGGGGGAGCAGGAAACACCATATATTTT	CASRRSTGGAGNTIYF
TRBV23-1	TRBD1	TRBJ2-7	.	TGCGCCAGCATGAAGGGACAGGGGGTCTACGAGCAGTACTTC	CASMKGQGVYEQYF